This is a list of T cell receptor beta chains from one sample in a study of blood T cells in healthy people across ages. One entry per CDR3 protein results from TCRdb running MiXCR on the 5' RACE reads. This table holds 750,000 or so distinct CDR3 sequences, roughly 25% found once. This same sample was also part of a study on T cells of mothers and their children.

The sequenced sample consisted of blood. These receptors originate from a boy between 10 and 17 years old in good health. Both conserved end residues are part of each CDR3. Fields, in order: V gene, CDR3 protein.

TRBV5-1	CASSYTGNQQFF
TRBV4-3	CASSQDKGTNQPQHF
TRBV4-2	CASSQDGTGVEETQYF
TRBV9	CASSPSARSGGAKETQYF
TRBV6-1	CASSARRLQRDTIYF
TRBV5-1	CASSPGTGARYEQYF
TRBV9	CASSAHPEKTSYEQYF
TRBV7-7	CASSPAGRPNTIYF
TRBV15	CATSREGVQNFHGYTF
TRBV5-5	CASSFGTGGKEPQYF
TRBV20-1	CSARLVGPWEHTDTQYF
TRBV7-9	CASSSRTEGNTIYF
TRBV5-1	CASSFLAGYYNEQFF
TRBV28	CASSPPHANTGELFF
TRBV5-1	CASSLASVRDTQYF
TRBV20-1	CSAPNLGSYNEQFF
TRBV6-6	CASSYAIDSDTQYF
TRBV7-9	CASSSRLEGTDTQYF
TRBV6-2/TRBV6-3	CASRPGGRTEAFF
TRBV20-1	CSLSQGSDEQFF
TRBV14	CASSQGQYGSPLHF
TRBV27	CASGPTYEQYF
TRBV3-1	CASSPTRANTEAFF
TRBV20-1	CSATRGSNQPQHF
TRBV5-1	CASRPVDTDTQYF
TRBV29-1	CSVERLAGAYNEQFF
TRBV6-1	CASSEFRVGLALKQFF
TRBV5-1	CASSSSPGIYEQYF
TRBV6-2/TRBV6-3	CASSYLDRATYEQYF
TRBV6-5	CASMTGDTGELFF
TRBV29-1	CSVQGHLNTEAFF
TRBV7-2	CASSLDRGPGANVLTF
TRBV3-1	CASSQGLTTNEKLFF
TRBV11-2	CASSLEVSGRVYGTDTQYF
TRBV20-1	CSARPTGLADNEQFF
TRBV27	CASSPGPSGAQHF
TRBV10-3	CAISETAGANVLTF
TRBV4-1	CASSQNDFYEQYF
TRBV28	CASSLTAYEQYF
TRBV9	CASSATGTSGGEQYF
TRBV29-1	CSVPGTVMNTEAFF
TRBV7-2	CASSFTIYEQYF
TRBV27	CASSLLRDRGYEQYF
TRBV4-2	CASSEGLAGATVYEQYF
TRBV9	CASSSQRDEQFF
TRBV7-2	CASSLLAVAETQYF
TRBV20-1	CSAREGTGNTEAFF